Listed here are 3 T cell receptor beta chains from one sample, sequenced in a study of blood T cell repertoires in COVID-19. Sequenced by immunoSEQ multiplex PCR; TCRdb stores in-frame clones only, minus some. In the table there are under 500,000 clones, approximately 90% of which are singletons. The source material was PBMCs or T cells enriched from blood (not recorded which). Source of these receptors: a woman aged 18-29 years with acute COVID-19.

This chain links TRBV12-3 or TRBV12-4 with TRBJ1-2; D is ambiguous. The CDR3 length is 13 residues. V was clipped by 7 bases and J by 3 bases, with 12 bases between them. The CDR3, as DNA: TGTGCCAGCAACTACGAGGGTTACTATGGCTACACCTTC. This sequence encodes CASNYEGYYGYTF.

The chain recombines TRBV15 with TRBJ2-7; no definite D call. This CDR3 contains 13 residues. Germline V CDR1 and CDR2: LNHNV, YYDKDF (reference sequence). V lost 0 bases and J 1 base, leaving 4 bases between the germline ends. Here the CDR3 DNA reads TGTGCCACCAGCAGAGATCTATCCTACGAGCAGTACTTC. Protein product: CATSRDLSYEQYF.

The J gene is TRBJ2-5, the V gene TRBV15; TRBD1 matches 9 bases. The CDR3 extends over 14 amino acids. Germline CDR1 LNHNV, CDR2 YYDKDF (reference sequence). V trimming: 0 bases; J trimming: 5 bases; junction bases outside the gene matches: 1. The CDR3 bases are TGTGCCACCAGCAGAGAAGGACAGGGGGAGACCCAGTACTTC. It specifies CATSREGQGETQYF.